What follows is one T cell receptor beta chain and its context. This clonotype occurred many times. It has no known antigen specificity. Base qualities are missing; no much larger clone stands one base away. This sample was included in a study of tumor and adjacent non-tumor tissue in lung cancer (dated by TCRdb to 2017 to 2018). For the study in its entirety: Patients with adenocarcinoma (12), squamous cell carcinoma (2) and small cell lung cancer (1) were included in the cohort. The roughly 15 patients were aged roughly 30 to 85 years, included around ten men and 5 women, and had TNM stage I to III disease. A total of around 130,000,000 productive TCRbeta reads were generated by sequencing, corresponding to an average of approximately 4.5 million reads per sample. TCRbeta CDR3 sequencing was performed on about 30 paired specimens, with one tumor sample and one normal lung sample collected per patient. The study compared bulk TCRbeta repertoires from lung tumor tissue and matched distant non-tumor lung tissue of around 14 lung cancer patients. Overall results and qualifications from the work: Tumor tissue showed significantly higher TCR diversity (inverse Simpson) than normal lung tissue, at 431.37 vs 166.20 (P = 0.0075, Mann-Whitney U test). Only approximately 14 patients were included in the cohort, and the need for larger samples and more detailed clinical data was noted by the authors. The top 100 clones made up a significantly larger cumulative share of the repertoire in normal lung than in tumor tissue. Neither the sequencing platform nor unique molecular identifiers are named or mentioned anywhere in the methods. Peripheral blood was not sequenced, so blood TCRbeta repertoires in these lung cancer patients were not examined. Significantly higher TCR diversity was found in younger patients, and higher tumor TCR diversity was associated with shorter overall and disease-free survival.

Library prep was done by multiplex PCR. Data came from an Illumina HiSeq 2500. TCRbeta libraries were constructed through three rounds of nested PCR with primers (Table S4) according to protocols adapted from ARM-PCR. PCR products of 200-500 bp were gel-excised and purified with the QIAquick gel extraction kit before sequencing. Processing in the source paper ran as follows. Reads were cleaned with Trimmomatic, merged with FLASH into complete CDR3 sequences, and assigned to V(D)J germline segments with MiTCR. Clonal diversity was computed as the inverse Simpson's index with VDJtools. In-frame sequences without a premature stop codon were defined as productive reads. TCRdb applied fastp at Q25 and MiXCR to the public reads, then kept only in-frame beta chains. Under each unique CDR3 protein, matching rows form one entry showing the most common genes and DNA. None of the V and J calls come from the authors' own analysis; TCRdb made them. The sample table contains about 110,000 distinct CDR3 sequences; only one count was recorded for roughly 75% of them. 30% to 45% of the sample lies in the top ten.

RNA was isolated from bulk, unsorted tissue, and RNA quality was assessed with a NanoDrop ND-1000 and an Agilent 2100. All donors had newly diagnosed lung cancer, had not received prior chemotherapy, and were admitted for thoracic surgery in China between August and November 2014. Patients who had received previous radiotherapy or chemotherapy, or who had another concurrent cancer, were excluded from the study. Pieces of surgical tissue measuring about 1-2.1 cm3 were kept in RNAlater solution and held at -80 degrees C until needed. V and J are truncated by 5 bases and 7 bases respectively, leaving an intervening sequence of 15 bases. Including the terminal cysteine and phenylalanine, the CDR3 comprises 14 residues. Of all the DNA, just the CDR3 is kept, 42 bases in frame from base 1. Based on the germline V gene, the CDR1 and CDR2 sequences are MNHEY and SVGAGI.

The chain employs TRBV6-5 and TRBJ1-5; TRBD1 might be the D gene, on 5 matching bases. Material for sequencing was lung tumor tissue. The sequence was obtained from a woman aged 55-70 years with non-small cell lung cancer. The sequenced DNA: TGTGCCAGCAGTCCCCGAAGGGGCGAACAGCCCCAGCATTTT. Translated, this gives CASSPRRGEQPQHF.